Listed below are T cell receptor beta chains from one sample, sequenced in a study of shared T cell receptors in the human thymus. Assay used: immunoSEQ multiplex PCR; TCRdb lists only in-frame clones, some missing. The data contain roughly 700,000 clones, roughly 88% of them singletons. The sample was also reused in another study, on human thymus T cells.

The sample taken for sequencing was thymocytes. The receptors originated from a boy younger than two with a congenital heart defect. The CDR3 runs from the conserved cysteine through the conserved F or W. The D gene is left open where the match is weak. The listing skips clone size in some rows; elsewhere it reads once, few, many or a size class.

j_gene | abundance | d_gene | v_gene | CDR3nt | CDR3aa
TRBJ2-5 | . | . | TRBV5-1 | TGCGCCAGCAGCTTCCCGGAGTCAGCAGAGACCCAGTACTTC | CASSFPESAETQYF
TRBJ2-1 | . | TRBD2 | TRBV30 | TGTGCCTGGAGTGTACGCGGGCTAGCGGAGTTCTTC | CAWSVRGLAEFF
TRBJ2-7 | . | TRBD2 | TRBV6-5 | TGTGCCAGCAGTTGCTTGACTAGCGGGAGCCCACGCGAGCAGTACTTC | CASSCLTSGSPREQYF
TRBJ2-7 | . | TRBD1 | TRBV28 | TGTGCCAGCAGTTCCAGGGACAGGGTAAATTACGAGCAGTACTTC | CASSSRDRVNYEQYF
TRBJ2-3 | . | TRBD2 | TRBV6-1 | TGTGCCAGCGGTAGCGGGAGCGTCTATACGCAGTATTTT | CASGSGSVYTQYF
TRBJ2-7 | . | TRBD1 | TRBV6-1 | TGTGCCAGCAGTCGGACCGGGACAGGATACGAGCAGTACTTC | CASSRTGTGYEQYF
TRBJ2-6 | . | . | TRBV27 | TGTGCCAGCACCGGACAATCTGGGGCCAACGTCCTGACTTTC | CASTGQSGANVLTF
TRBJ2-7 | . | . | TRBV4-3 | TGCGCCAGTTTATACGAGCAGTACTTC | CASLYEQYF
TRBJ2-7 | once | . | TRBV19 | TGTGCCAGTAGGCCCCGGCAGGGCCCCTACGAGCAGTACTTC | CASRPRQGPYEQYF
TRBJ1-2 | once | TRBD1 | TRBV4-1 | TGCGCCAGCAGCCAAGTGGGACAGCACTATGGCTACACCTTC | CASSQVGQHYGYTF
TRBJ2-3 | once | . | TRBV9 | TGTGCCAGCAGCGTAGGGTTCGACACCGGCGACACAGATACGCAGTATTTT | CASSVGFDTGDTDTQYF
TRBJ2-1 | once | . | TRBV7-8 | TGTGCCAGCAGCCTTGAGCTGTTCTCCTACAATGAGCAGTTCTTC | CASSLELFSYNEQFF
TRBJ2-1 | . | . | TRBV6-4 | TGTGCCAGCAGTGACATCCCGACAAGCTCCTACAATGAGCAGTTCTTC | CASSDIPTSSYNEQFF
TRBJ2-7 | . | . | TRBV7-9 | TGTGCCAGCAGCTTAGACAGGGATACCTACGAGCAGTACTTC | CASSLDRDTYEQYF
TRBJ1-1 | . | TRBD1 | TRBV2 | TGTGCCAGCAGTGAAGGCGGCTTCTGGACAGGGAAGAACACTGAAGCTTTCTTT | CASSEGGFWTGKNTEAFF
TRBJ2-1 | . | TRBD2 | TRBV15 | TGTGCCACCCCTTCGGGTAGCGGGACAAACAGCTCCTACAATGAGCAGTTCTTC | CATPSGSGTNSSYNEQFF
TRBJ2-7 | . | TRBD1 | TRBV10-3 | TGTGCCATCAGTGAGTCGAAGGACAGGGGGACCTACGAGCAGTACTTC | CAISESKDRGTYEQYF
TRBJ2-2 | . | TRBD2 | TRBV19 | TGTGCCAGTAGTATAGATGAGCGGGAGGACACCGGGGAGCTGTTTTTT | CASSIDEREDTGELFF
TRBJ2-7 | . | TRBD2 | TRBV5-1 | TGCGCCAGCAGCTCCAGGACAGGGAGACTAGCGGGAGATGTCGACGAGCAGTACTTC | CASSSRTGRLAGDVDEQYF
TRBJ2-2 | . | TRBD1 | TRBV18 | TGTGCCAGCTCACCCAATGACAGGGTCACCGGGGAGCTGTTTTTT | CASSPNDRVTGELFF
TRBJ2-1 | . | . | TRBV7-8 | TGTGCCAGCAGCTTAGCGCTCGGAGGGAGCTCCTACAATGAGCAGTTCTTC | CASSLALGGSSYNEQFF
TRBJ2-2 | few | . | TRBV19 | TGTGCCAGTAGTAGGTTGGGTGGGGGCAGGACCGGGGAGCTGTTTTTT | CASSRLGGGRTGELFF
TRBJ1-2 | . | . | TRBV19 | TGTGCCAGTAGCCCCGGGGTAGTCTATGGCTACACCTTC | CASSPGVVYGYTF
TRBJ2-7 | . | . | TRBV11-2 | TGTGCCAGCAGCTTAGCCCGGGCGGGGATCGACGAGCAGTACTTC | CASSLARAGIDEQYF
TRBJ2-3 | . | TRBD2 | TRBV27 | TGTGCCAGCAGTTTAGAGGGGACTAGCGGCACAGATACGCAGTATTTT | CASSLEGTSGTDTQYF
TRBJ2-1 | . | . | TRBV4-3 | TGCGCCAGCAGCCAAGTCCCTGGAGGCGTTGAGCAGTTCTTC | CASSQVPGGVEQFF
TRBJ2-7 | . | . | TRBV7-6 | TGTGCCAGCAGCGAAGATCCTGAGCCTTTCCTAACCTACGAGCAGTACTTC | CASSEDPEPFLTYEQYF
TRBJ2-7 | few | TRBD2 | TRBV27 | TGTGCCAGCAGTCCCGGAGGTAGCGGGAGTAGGTACGAGCAGTACTTC | CASSPGGSGSRYEQYF
TRBJ2-4 | . | TRBD2 | TRBV4-1 | TGCGCCAGCAGCCGGGTAAGCGGGAGGTGGACCAAAAACATTCAGTACTTC | CASSRVSGRWTKNIQYF
TRBJ2-7 | . | . | TRBV28 | TGTGCCAGCACCCCAGGGCCCGGCCCCTACGAGCAGTACTTC | CASTPGPGPYEQYF
TRBJ1-3 | . | TRBD1 | TRBV6-5 | TGTGCCAGCAGTTCGACAGGGGTCGGAAACACCATATATTTT | CASSSTGVGNTIYF
TRBJ2-7 | . | TRBD2 | TRBV2 | TGTGCCAGCAGTCCGCGGGGGTCGTCCTACGAGCAGTACTTC | CASSPRGSSYEQYF
TRBJ1-1 | . | . | TRBV11-3 | TGTGCCTCCTTAAACAGAGGGAGGACTGAAGCTTTCTTT | CASLNRGRTEAFF
TRBJ2-7 | . | . | TRBV5-6 | TGTGCCAGCAGGGCCGCCTTCGGGAGAGACAACTACGAGCAGTACTTC | CASRAAFGRDNYEQYF
TRBJ2-7 | . | . | TRBV6-6 | TGTGCCAGCAGTCCCCAGACAAGAACCTACGAGCAGTACTTC | CASSPQTRTYEQYF
TRBJ2-7 | few | . | TRBV4-3 | TGCGCCAGCAGCCAAGAGGGCAGGCCCGTGGACGAGCAGTACTTC | CASSQEGRPVDEQYF
TRBJ2-2 | . | . | TRBV28 | TGTGCCAGCAGTTTTAGGGGGAAAATGAACACCGGGGAGCTGTTTTTT | CASSFRGKMNTGELFF
TRBJ2-1 | . | TRBD2 | TRBV5-6 | TGTGCCAGCAGCCCGCCTTATAGCGGGAGGTACAATGAGCAGTTCTTC | CASSPPYSGRYNEQFF
TRBJ2-1 | . | TRBD2 | TRBV7-8 | TGTGCCAGCAGCTCCCCGGGGCGCGGGAGGGCCATTGAGCAGTTCTTC | CASSSPGRGRAIEQFF
TRBJ1-4 | . | . | TRBV15 | TGTGCCACCAGCAGAGAAAGAGCATTTGAAAAACTGTTTTTT | CATSRERAFEKLFF
TRBJ2-5 | . | TRBD1 | TRBV6-6 | TGTGCCAGCAGCCGAACGACAGGGGTACGCCAAGAGACCCAGTACTTC | CASSRTTGVRQETQYF
TRBJ2-5 | . | . | TRBV7-9 | TGTGCCAGCAGCGTTGAGAGGGCTAAGGAGGCCCAGTACTTC | CASSVERAKEAQYF
TRBJ2-7 | . | . | TRBV11-3 | TGTGCCAGCAGCTTATCATCTTCGATGCAGTTTACCTTGGACGAGCAGTACTTC | CASSLSSSMQFTLDEQYF
TRBJ2-1 | . | . | TRBV28 | TGTGCCAGCAGCCTCAAACTAGTTCCCGGGCAGTTCTTC | CASSLKLVPGQFF
TRBJ2-2 | . | TRBD1 | TRBV28 | TGTGCCAGCAGGGAGACGAGGGGGCCCGGGGAGCTGTTTTTT | CASRETRGPGELFF
TRBJ2-1 | . | . | TRBV28 | TGTGCCAGCAGTCTAGCTAACAATGAGCAGTTCTTC | CASSLANNEQFF
TRBJ2-3 | . | . | TRBV30 | TGTGCCTGGACCGTGGGCTTACTAGTATTCACAGATACGCAGTATTTT | CAWTVGLLVFTDTQYF
TRBJ2-1 | . | . | TRBV5-6 | TGTGCCAGCAGCCCAACTACTAGTCTTAGGGTACTTTACAATGAGCAGTTCTTC | CASSPTTSLRVLYNEQFF
TRBJ1-2 | . | . | TRBV9 | TGTGCCAGCAGCCTCATCCCAGGGGATAGAGGCTACACCTTC | CASSLIPGDRGYTF
TRBJ2-5 | . | . | TRBV6-6 | TGTGCCAGCACAACAGGGTCCGGGCAAGAGACCCAGTACTTC | CASTTGSGQETQYF
TRBJ2-1 | . | . | TRBV4-2 | TGTGCCAGCAGCCAAGATATACTATTAAAAAACACTAACAATGAGCAGTTCTTC | CASSQDILLKNTNNEQFF
TRBJ2-1 | . | TRBD2 | TRBV28 | TGTGCCAGCAGTTTCGTGGGACTAGAGCAGTTCTTC | CASSFVGLEQFF
TRBJ2-3 | . | . | TRBV2 | TGTGCCAGCCTCCAGGGAGATACGCAGTATTTT | CASLQGDTQYF
TRBJ2-7 | once | TRBD1 | TRBV6-1 | TGTGCCAGCAGTGAAGCTAGGGGGCATAGACTCCTCTATGAGCAGTACTTC | CASSEARGHRLLYEQYF
TRBJ2-7 | . | TRBD2 | TRBV13 | TGTGCCAGTAGGACTAGCGGGTCCTACGAGCAGTACTTC | CASRTSGSYEQYF